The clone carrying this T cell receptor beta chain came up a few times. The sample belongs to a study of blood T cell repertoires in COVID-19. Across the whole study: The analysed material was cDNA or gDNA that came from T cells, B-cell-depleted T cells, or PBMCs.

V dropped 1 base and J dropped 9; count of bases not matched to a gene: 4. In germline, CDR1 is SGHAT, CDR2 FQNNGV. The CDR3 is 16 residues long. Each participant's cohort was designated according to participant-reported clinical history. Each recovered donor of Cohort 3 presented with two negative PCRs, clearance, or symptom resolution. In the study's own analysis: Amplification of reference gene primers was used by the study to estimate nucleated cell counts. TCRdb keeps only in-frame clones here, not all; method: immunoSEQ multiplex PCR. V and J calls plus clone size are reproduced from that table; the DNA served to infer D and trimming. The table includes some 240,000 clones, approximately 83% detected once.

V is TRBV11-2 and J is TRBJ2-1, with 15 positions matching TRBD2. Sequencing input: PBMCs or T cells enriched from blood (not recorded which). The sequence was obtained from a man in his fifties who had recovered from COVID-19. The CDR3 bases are TGTGCCAGCAGCTTAGGCGGACTAGCGGGAGGGGGTGAGCAGTTCTTC. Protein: CASSLGGLAGGGEQFF.